A selection of T cell receptor beta chains follows, all from one sample in a study of T cell clonotyping in hematopoietic cell transplantation. Repertoires were generated with immunoSEQ multiplex PCR, while TCRdb's copy carries only in-frame clones and drops some. The data contain about 6,800 clones, 95% to 99% of them singletons. Here the sequenced sample was PBMCs, taken 30 days after allogeneic stem cell transplant. These receptor sequences come from a male patient aged 55 to 70 who had an allogeneic stem cell transplant from a related donor, so the T cells may come from the graft donor. Some clones in this sample may be carry-over from other donors' samples. CDR3s include the opening cysteine and the closing phenylalanine or tryptophan. A D gene is named only where the DNA matches it firmly. Only part of the rows carry a size: once, few, many, or a class if the clone is expanded.

j_call clone_size v_call d_call cdr3_nt cdr3_aa
TRBJ1-1 . TRBV7-2 . TGTGCCAGCAGCTGGGGACGGAGTAACACTGAAGCTTTCTTT CASSWGRSNTEAFF
TRBJ1-2 . TRBV19 . TGTGCCAGTAGTATAGGGTCGGGCGACTATGGCTACACCTTC CASSIGSGDYGYTF
TRBJ1-1 . TRBV28 . TGTGCCAGCAGTTCAACGGGGGAGGGGAACACTGAAGCTTTCTTT CASSSTGEGNTEAFF
TRBJ2-3 once TRBV5-6 TRBD1 TGTGCCAGCACTCTCTCATGGGGACAGGAGTCAGATACGCAGTATTTT CASTLSWGQESDTQYF
TRBJ1-2 . TRBV11-2 TRBD1 TGTGCCAGCGGGGACAGGGATCGCTATGGCTACACCTTC CASGDRDRYGYTF
TRBJ2-1 . TRBV7-3 . TGTGCCAGCAGCAAACCGGGACTCGACGGTGGTGAGCAGTTCTTC CASSKPGLDGGEQFF
TRBJ1-1 . TRBV7-9 TRBD1 TGTGCCAGCAGCCCCGACAGGGGTGGTGAAGCTTTCTTT CASSPDRGGEAFF
TRBJ1-5 once TRBV7-6 . TGTGCCAGCAGCTTAGGAGATGGTCAGCCCCAGCATTTT CASSLGDGQPQHF
TRBJ1-1 . TRBV7-3 . TGTGCCAGCAGCTTATCGACGGTTAACACTGAAGCTTTCTTT CASSLSTVNTEAFF
TRBJ1-6 . TRBV6-5 . TGTGCCAGCAGTCCCTCCGAGGGCGGCAATTCACCCCTCCACTTT CASSPSEGGNSPLHF
TRBJ1-5 . TRBV7-9 . TGTGCCAGCAGCTCTCCACAGGGAGGTCAGCCCCAGCATTTT CASSSPQGGQPQHF
TRBJ2-7 . TRBV29-1 TRBD1 TGCAGCGTTGAACGGACAGGGGGATACGAGCAGTACTTC CSVERTGGYEQYF
TRBJ2-2 . TRBV4-1 . TGCGCCAGCAGCCAAGGGATGGGGGCCAGAGTTGGGGAGCTGTTTTTT CASSQGMGARVGELFF
TRBJ1-1 . TRBV11-3 . TGTGCCAGCAGCTTAGGTTTGGGGCGGGGGAACACTGAAGCTTTCTTT CASSLGLGRGNTEAFF
TRBJ1-2 . TRBV11-2 TRBD1 TGTGCCAGCAGTCATCTCCGGGACAGGCTTAAGGGCTACACCTTC CASSHLRDRLKGYTF
TRBJ2-3 . TRBV5-6 . TGTGCCAGCAGCAACCCGGGACCCCGGGAAAAAGATACGCAGTATTTT CASSNPGPREKDTQYF
TRBJ1-5 . TRBV6-1 . TGTGCCAGCAGTGACCGGTATAGCAATCAGCCCCAGCATTTT CASSDRYSNQPQHF
TRBJ1-1 . TRBV5-1 TRBD1 TGCGCCAGCAGCTTGGGGGGGACAGGTCGGAACACTGAAGCTTTCTTT CASSLGGTGRNTEAFF
TRBJ2-2 . TRBV5-1 . TGCGCCAGCAGCAGAACCACAGCGAACACCGGGGAGCTGTTTTTT CASSRTTANTGELFF
TRBJ1-4 . TRBV4-2 . TGTGCCAGCAGCCAAGATCTAACAGGGCCTAATGAAAAACTGTTTTTT CASSQDLTGPNEKLFF
TRBJ1-4 . TRBV5-6 . TGTGCCAGCAGCCCGCAGGGTGCAACTAATGAAAAACTGTTTTTT CASSPQGATNEKLFF
TRBJ2-3 . TRBV4-3 . TGCGCCAGCAGCCGAAGGCAGGATCTTAGCACAGATACGCAGTATTTT CASSRRQDLSTDTQYF
TRBJ2-7 . TRBV6-5 . TGTGCCAGCAGTTACCGTGGGATCTCCTACGAGCAGTACTTC CASSYRGISYEQYF
TRBJ2-5 . TRBV1 . TGCACCAGCAGCCAAGATATTGGGGCCCGCGAGACCCAGTACTTC CTSSQDIGARETQYF
TRBJ1-2 . TRBV14 TRBD1 TGTGCCAGCAGCCAAGAAGGGGGCCGAGGCTATGGCTACACCTTC CASSQEGGRGYGYTF
TRBJ2-5 . TRBV2 . TGTGCCAGCAGTGATCTACGGGAAGAGACCCAGTACTTC CASSDLREETQYF
TRBJ1-5 . TRBV4-1 . TGCGCCAGCAAGGAGCCAGGTATCAATCAGCCCCAGCATTTT CASKEPGINQPQHF
TRBJ1-2 . TRBV10-3 . TGTGCCATCAGTGATGGGGCTGGCTATGGCTACACCTTC CAISDGAGYGYTF
TRBJ2-2 . TRBV6-1 TRBD2 TGTGCCAGCCGTACAGCGGGAAACACCGGGGAGCTGTTTTTT CASRTAGNTGELFF